Sequencing of this T cell receptor (beta chain) was carried out in a study of blood T cell repertoires in COVID-19. Study at large: The United States, Italy and Spain were the sources of the acute and convalescent COVID-19 samples.

The CDR3 runs 15 residues. The V end was cut by 0 bases, the J end by 5 bases, with 13 bases between. Germline CDR1 reads MGHDK; CDR2 reads SYGVNS. In the original workflow: Amplification from reference gene primers served as the basis for estimated nucleated cell counts. The protocol was immunoSEQ multiplex PCR, while the TCRdb copy is restricted to in-frame clones and leaves out a portion. From that table come the V and J calls and clone size; the DNA was used to work out D and trimming. Altogether 200,000 to 250,000 clones are present, roughly 90% being singletons, with the ten largest covering around 2.6%.

The receptor's source is a woman aged 25 to 39 with acute COVID-19. Input material: PBMCs or T cells enriched from blood (not recorded which). The chain employs TRBV25-1 and TRBJ2-5, with D tentatively TRBD1 (5 bases). The CDR3 coding sequence is TGTGCCAGCAGTGAATATCCCCGGCAGGGCGAGACCCAGTACTTC. This sequence encodes CASSEYPRQGETQYF.